Below are 29 T cell receptor beta chains sequenced from a single sample in a study of Graves' ophthalmopathy and Graves' hyperthyroidism. Amplification from RNA transcripts yielded the TCR beta CDR3 regions. Second-round multiplex PCR came after first-round RT-PCR with HTBI primers. One entry per CDR3 protein, called by TCRdb with MiXCR from the multiplex PCR reads. Counted here are 1 million to 1.3 million distinct CDR3 sequences, about 38% occurring once; the ten biggest clones make up 11%. The material sequenced was peripheral blood or thyroid tissue (not recorded which). The receptor source for this set is an adult man with Graves' hyperthyroidism.

The chain joins TRBV20-1 to TRBJ1-6; tentatively, D is TRBD1 (5 bases). The V gene lost 5 bases and the J gene lost 6 bases, with 11 bases spanning the gap. Germline CDR1 DFQATT, CDR2 SNEGSKA (reference sequence). The CDR3 runs 13 residues. The CDR3 sequence: CSAFHRSNSPLHF. For the CDR3, the DNA is TGCAGTGCTTTCCACAGGAGTAATTCACCCCTCCACTTT.

Details on this clonotype: A read error may explain this, as a much larger clone is one base away. The V call is TRBV19, the J call TRBJ1-5; weak D call: TRBD1 (6 bases). CDR1 and CDR2 (germline): LNHDA, SQIVND (reference sequence). The CDR3 consists of 17 residues. The V gene lost 2 bases and the J gene lost 4 bases, with 18 bases spanning the gap. The CDR3 DNA sequence: TGTGCCAGTAGTATAATCGTTGGGCAGGGGAGTAATCAGCCCCAGCATTTT. Its translation: CASSIIVGQGSNQPQHF.

The rearrangement uses TRBV20-1 and TRBJ2-7; a possible D gene is TRBD2 (6 bases). CDR3 length: 14 residues. Trimming cost V 1 base and J 3 bases, with 13 bases left between them. Germline CDR1 is DFQATT and CDR2 is SNEGSKA (reference sequence). This CDR3 is CSARGVGGIYEQYF. The CDR3 bases are TGCAGTGCTAGAGGGGTTGGGGGGATCTACGAGCAGTACTTC.

This clonotype was seen a handful of times. The rearrangement links TRBV20-1 to TRBJ2-7; no clear D. The V gene lost 3 bases and the J gene lost 5 bases, with 20 bases spanning the gap. This CDR3 is built from 15 residues. CDR1 and CDR2 from the germline V gene are DFQATT and SNEGSKA (reference sequence). The CDR3 nucleotides are TGCAGTGCTAGCGATTCAGGCCTCCCTCCGGACGAGCAGTACTTC. Protein sequence: CSASDSGLPPDEQYF.

The chain is built from TRBV7-2 and TRBJ1-1; D not certain. This CDR3 comprises 11 residues. V gave up 5 bases and J gave up 10 bases, with 11 bases separating them. Germline V gene data show CDR1 as SGHTA and CDR2 as FQGNSA. CDR3 sequence: CASSQPAGAFF. In DNA, the CDR3 is TGTGCCAGCAGCCAGCCGGCTGGAGCTTTCTTT.

The sample holds many counts of this clonotype. The rearrangement uses TRBV29-1 and TRBJ2-2, with a tentative D call TRBD1 (6 bases). There are 13 residues in the CDR3. Per germline, CDR1 SQVTM and CDR2 ANQGSEA. Trimming pared 6 bases from V and 2 bases from J, leaving 10 bases between. The CDR3 reads CSVSGQNTGELFF. CDR3 DNA sequence: TGCAGCGTCTCGGGACAAAACACCGGGGAGCTGTTTTTT.

This clonotype was seen a few times. The chain combines TRBV2 with TRBJ2-5, with a weak D call TRBD2 (5 bases). Germline V gene lookup returns CDR1 SNHLY and CDR2 FYNNEI. V lost 5 bases and J 4 bases, leaving 20 bases between the germline ends. The length of the CDR3 is 16 residues. CDR3 sequence: CASSLRSFGVGETQYF. The CDR3 region has the DNA TGTGCCAGCAGTTTACGGTCGTTCGGGGTGGGAGAGACCCAGTACTTC.

This clonotype was seen many times. V gene TRBV10-2 combines with J gene TRBJ1-4; TRBD1 matches at 11 bases. The junction had 3 bases not matched to a gene; V was cut back by 4 bases and J by 2 bases. Germline CDR1 WSHSY, CDR2 SAAADI. The CDR3 contains 16 residues. The CDR3: CASSGTGGRTNEKLFF. DNA of the CDR3: TGCGCCAGCAGTGGGACAGGGGGCCGGACTAATGAAAAACTGTTTTTT.

This clonotype was recorded many times. The gene calls are TRBV4-3 and TRBJ2-7; possibly TRBD2 for D (5 bases). The CDR3 totals 15 residues. Germline values: CDR1 LGHNA, CDR2 YSLEER. V lost 0 bases, J lost 4 bases, and 13 bases lay in between. The CDR3 DNA reads TGCGCCAGCAGCCAAGATTGGACTTTGGGATACGAGCAGTACTTC. It encodes CASSQDWTLGYEQYF.

This clonotype was detected many times. The chain carries TRBV7-9 and TRBJ1-5; D might be TRBD1 (5 bases). Trimming pared 2 bases from V and 5 bases from J, leaving 16 bases between. Germline loops: CDR1 SEHNR, CDR2 FQNEAQ (reference sequence). The CDR3 has 16 amino acids. The CDR3 reads CASSLKSTQGYQPQHF. The CDR3 DNA is TGTGCCAGCAGCTTAAAGTCAACGCAGGGATATCAGCCCCAGCATTTT.

This clonotype has more than one count but fewer than ten. The rearrangement links TRBV5-4 to TRBJ2-2; no firm D call. V lost 0 bases and J lost 8, with 8 bases in between. The CDR3 spans 13 residues. Per the germline V gene, CDR1 is SGHNT and CDR2 is YYREEE (reference sequence). Here the CDR3 DNA reads TGTGCCAGCAGCTTGGAAGGCGATGGGGAGCTGTTTTTT. This encodes CASSLEGDGELFF.

This clonotype has only one observation. The junction shows a germline mismatch at one end, possibly a read error. This chain joins TRBV15 and TRBJ2-7; perhaps TRBD1 as D (6 bases). Germline V gene sequence: CDR1 LNHNV, CDR2 YYDKDF (reference sequence). The CDR3 runs 13 residues. The CDR3 loop is CATSRADSYGQYF. CDR3 bases: TGTGCCACCAGCAGAGCGGACAGCTACGGGCAGTACTTC.

In DNA form, the CDR3 reads TGTGCCAGCAGGGACACAGGGACAGGGGGCAATCAGCCCCAGCATTTT. It codes for CASRDTGTGGNQPQHF. J is TRBJ1-5 and V is TRBV10-3, with 10 nucleotides matching TRBD1. From germline, CDR1 is ENHRY and CDR2 SYGVKD. After removal of 10 bases from V and 2 bases from J, the junction contained 11 bases not matched to a gene. The CDR3 has 16 residues.

This clonotype is a singleton in its sample. The chain combines TRBV7-9 with TRBJ2-7; D possibly corresponds to TRBD1 (5 bases). The CDR3 extends over 13 amino acids. The V end lost 3 bases, the J end lost 8 bases, and 14 bases lay between the germline ends. Germline values: CDR1 SEHNR, CDR2 FQNEAQ (reference sequence). The CDR3 spells CASSFRQGIQQYF. The CDR3 coding sequence is TGTGCCAGCAGCTTTCGGCAGGGAATTCAGCAGTACTTC.

This clonotype was picked up many times. The gene calls are TRBV29-1 and TRBJ1-5; no reliable D call. V lost 6 bases and J lost 5, with 14 bases in between. The CDR3 has 13 residues. The germline gives CDR1 SQVTM, CDR2 ANQGSEA. For the CDR3, the DNA is TGCAGCGTGGCTCTTGGGAGGGATCAGCCCCAGCATTTT. Residues: CSVALGRDQPQHF.

The chain is built from TRBV5-4 and TRBJ1-5; 7 bases are a match to TRBD1. Looked up from germline, CDR1 is SGHNT and CDR2 is YYREEE (reference sequence). The ends lost 9 bases at V and 4 bases at J; junction bases unmatched: 10. The CDR3 has 14 residues. The CDR3 DNA reads TGTGCCACCAATCGACAGGGCATTAATCAGCCCCAGCATTTT. Its translation is CATNRQGINQPQHF.

This clonotype was recorded at least ten times. This sequence joins TRBV20-1 and TRBJ1-5; no clear D. V was pared by 3 bases and J by 6 bases, with 15 bases between. This CDR3 spans 14 amino acids. Germline assignment: CDR1 DFQATT and CDR2 SNEGSKA (reference sequence). The CDR3 nucleotides read TGCAGTGCTAGGTGGGGTCAGGTCTCTCAGCCCCAGCATTTT. Translated, it gives CSARWGQVSQPQHF.

The chain uses TRBV10-1 and TRBJ2-2; TRBD1 matches at 9 bases. J gave up 0 bases and V 4 bases, and 9 bases lay outside the gene matches. The CDR3 is made up of 18 amino acids. Per germline, CDR1 WNHNN and CDR2 SYGVQD (reference sequence). The CDR3 region is CASSGAPGQGANTGELFF. Written as DNA, the CDR3 is TGCGCCAGCAGTGGCGCTCCGGGACAGGGAGCGAACACCGGGGAGCTGTTTTTT.

This clonotype was seen at least ten times. The chain recombines TRBV12-3 or TRBV12-4 with TRBJ1-5; no clear D gene. CDR3 size: 14 residues. V gave up 3 bases and J gave up 3 bases, with 9 bases separating them. CDR3 DNA sequence: TGTGCCAGCAGTTTTCAACGGTACAATCAGCCCCAGCATTTT. Translated: CASSFQRYNQPQHF.

This clonotype was found a few times. V usage is TRBV20-1 and J usage is TRBJ1-4, with D possibly being TRBD1 (5 bases). The CDR3 length is 16 residues. Trimming pared 0 bases from V and 7 bases from J, leaving 18 bases between. Germline CDR1 and CDR2: DFQATT and SNEGSKA (reference sequence). CDR3 in amino acids: CSAREWDPKVAEKLFF. The DNA for the CDR3 is TGCAGTGCTAGAGAATGGGACCCTAAGGTGGCTGAAAAACTGTTTTTT.

Remarks on this clonotype: At one end, the junction sequence differs from germline, possibly due to a read error. The V gene is TRBV10-3, the J gene TRBJ1-2, with a weak D call TRBD1 (5 bases). From germline, CDR1 is ENHRY and CDR2 SYGVKD. The CDR3 extends over 12 amino acids. The CDR3 DNA sequence: TGTGCCAGCAGTTACTCGGCGGACACCTACACCTTC. Protein sequence: CASSYSADTYTF.

This clonotype occurred many times. This chain links TRBV5-1 with TRBJ2-7; no clear D gene. The V and J ends lost 4 bases and 0 bases respectively, with 11 bases between them. Germline CDR1 reads SGHRS; CDR2 reads YFSETQ. CDR3 length: 14 amino acids. The CDR3 reads CASSDLLSSYEQYF. The CDR3 DNA reads as TGCGCCAGCAGCGACTTGTTGAGCTCCTACGAGCAGTACTTC.

The rearrangement joins TRBV7-9 to TRBJ1-4; unclear D gene. Germline V gene lookup returns CDR1 SEHNR and CDR2 FQNEAQ (reference sequence). Trimming stripped 5 bases from V and 7 bases from J, with 26 bases between. This CDR3 has 18 amino acids. The CDR3 DNA sequence: TGTGCCAGCAGCCAAGATACCGTGGGCGTGGGTCGTTTTGAAAAACTGTTTTTT. It specifies CASSQDTVGVGRFEKLFF.

Regarding this clonotype: One junction end disagrees with the germline gene, perhaps due to a read error. The chain combines TRBV7-6 with TRBJ2-5; tentative D call: TRBD1 (5 bases). Germline values: CDR1 SGHVS, CDR2 FNYEAQ. The CDR3 has 14 amino acids. Here the CDR3 DNA reads TGTGCCGGCAGCTTAGAGCCAGGGCGAGAGACCCAGTACTTC. Protein sequence: CAGSLEPGRETQYF.

In this sample, this clonotype turned up a few times. V usage is TRBV5-1 and J usage is TRBJ2-2; D gene unclear. The CDR3 is made up of 16 amino acids. Germline assignment: CDR1 SGHRS and CDR2 YFSETQ. With 3 bases removed from V and 1 base from J, the gap between germline ends came to 13 bases. The CDR3 spells CASSSGLGGNTGELFF. CDR3 nucleotide sequence: TGCGCCAGCAGCTCGGGTCTGGGCGGGAACACCGGGGAGCTGTTTTTT.

Notes on this clonotype: With a much larger clone just one base away, this may be a read error. The chain uses TRBV19 and TRBJ1-1; D is ambiguous. Germline V lookup: CDR1 LNHDA, CDR2 SQIVND (reference sequence). There are 13 residues in the CDR3. This CDR3 reads CVSSIGENTEAFF. DNA for the CDR3: TGTGTCAGTAGTATCGGAGAGAACACTGAAGCTTTCTTT.

This clonotype was seen repeatedly, ten times or more. The chain recombines TRBV15 with TRBJ1-1; D ambiguous. The CDR3 extends over 14 amino acids. Germline assignment: CDR1 LNHNV and CDR2 YYDKDF (reference sequence). V lost 0 bases and J 1 base, leaving 6 bases between the germline ends. The chain's CDR3 is CATSREGQNTEAFF. The CDR3 DNA reads as TGTGCCACCAGCAGAGAGGGTCAGAACACTGAAGCTTTCTTT.

This clonotype occurred many times. The chain carries TRBV20-1 and TRBJ2-5, with 9 bases matching TRBD1. The ends lost 0 bases at V and 4 bases at J; junction bases unmatched: 12. This CDR3 region has 17 residues. CDR1 is DFQATT, CDR2 SNEGSKA, per germline (reference sequence). This chain's CDR3 is CSAREPAGTGRGETQYF. DNA of the CDR3: TGCAGTGCTAGAGAACCCGCCGGGACAGGGCGCGGAGAGACCCAGTACTTC.

This clonotype was observed at least ten times. The rearrangement joins TRBV20-1 to TRBJ1-3; D call uncertain. Trimming took off 1 base at V and 6 bases at J, with 10 bases between the two ends. The CDR3 totals 13 residues. CDR1 and CDR2 from the germline V gene are DFQATT and SNEGSKA (reference sequence). CDR3 in amino acids: CSARVETENTIYF. CDR3 bases: TGCAGTGCTAGAGTCGAAACCGAAAACACCATATATTTT.